Following are 14 T cell receptor beta chains from one sample sequenced in a study of beta chain features in type 1 diabetes. The entirety of the isolated RNA underwent reverse transcription, so expressed TCRB transcripts were sequenced. Method: immunoSEQ multiplex PCR; TCRdb's copy keeps in-frame clones and lacks some. Seen here are about 260,000 clones, about 63% observed once, and the top ten hold about 0.05%. The sequencing input was naive CD4+ T cells from blood. The source of these receptors is a man younger than 40 in good health.

The CDR3 coding sequence is TGTGCCTGGATTGACAATGAGCAGTTCTTC. Its translation is CAWIDNEQFF. This chain joins TRBV30 and TRBJ2-1; D is unresolved. CDR1 GTSNPN and CDR2 SVGIG come from the germline V gene (reference sequence). V gave up 4 bases and J gave up 5 bases, with 3 bases separating them. The CDR3 covers 10 residues.

V usage is TRBV5-1 and J usage is TRBJ2-5, with D maybe TRBD1 (6 bases). Trimming pared 4 bases from V and 3 bases from J, leaving 13 bases between. Germline CDR1 SGHRS, CDR2 YFSETQ. The CDR3 extends over 14 amino acids. CDR3: CASSPGQKKETQYF. DNA of the CDR3: TGCGCCAGCAGCCCAGGACAGAAAAAAGAGACCCAGTACTTC.

J is TRBJ2-3 and V is TRBV2; 8 bases fit TRBD1. After removal of 8 bases from V and 4 bases from J, the junction contained 8 bases not matched to a gene. Germline V lookup: CDR1 SNHLY, CDR2 FYNNEI. The CDR3 runs 14 residues. Here the CDR3 DNA reads TGTGCCAGCCGTCCTGGACAGGGACCAGATACGCAGTATTTT. Translation: CASRPGQGPDTQYF.

The V gene is TRBV4-3, the J gene TRBJ2-7; TRBD1 matches 11 bases. V gave up 3 bases and J gave up 7 bases; unmatched junction bases: 8. The CDR3 runs to 15 residues. Germline V gene data show CDR1 as LGHNA and CDR2 as YSLEER. CDR3 loop: CASSHTRDRGREQYF. The CDR3 nucleotides are TGCGCCAGCAGCCACACCCGGGACAGGGGGAGGGAGCAGTACTTC.

This clone occurred a few times. CDR3 in amino acids: CASSSWTGNGYTF. In DNA, the CDR3 is TGTGCCAGCAGCTCTTGGACAGGGAATGGCTACACCTTC. This sequence joins TRBV14 and TRBJ1-2; the match to TRBD1 covers 8 bases. Germline V gene lookup returns CDR1 SGHDN and CDR2 FVKESK. This CDR3 comprises 13 residues. Trimming at V came to 5 bases and at J to 6 bases, leaving 5 bases not matched to a gene.

This chain uses TRBV29-1 with TRBJ2-1; 13 bases match TRBD2. The germline CDR1 and CDR2 sequences are SQVTM and ANQGSEA. V gave up 6 bases and J gave up 2 bases; unmatched junction bases: 7. The CDR3 is 16 amino acids. The CDR3, as DNA: TGCAGCGTCTACGGACTAGCGGGAGCGACCTACAATGAGCAGTTCTTC. It encodes CSVYGLAGATYNEQFF.

The count of this clone is one. The rearrangement uses TRBV30 and TRBJ2-7; D ambiguous. Germline CDR1 reads GTSNPN; CDR2 reads SVGIG (reference sequence). The CDR3 extends over 15 amino acids. V lost 1 base and J 5 bases, leaving 18 bases between the germline ends. For the CDR3, the DNA is TGTGCCTGGAGTGCTCGGCCCTGGACCGGGCACGAGCAGTACTTC. This translates into CAWSARPWTGHEQYF. Based on the CDR3 plus reference TRBV30 and TRBJ2-7, the full variable domain is SQTIHQWPATLVQPVGSPLSLECTVEGTSNPNLYWYRQAAGRGLQLLFYSVGIGQISSEVPQNLSASRPQDRQFILSSKKLLLSDSGFYLCAWSARPWTGHEQYFGPGTRLTVT.

CDR3 sequence (DNA): TGTGCCAGCAGCTCGAAGGTACAGGGGATGGATGGCTACACCTTC. Encoded protein: CASSSKVQGMDGYTF. This chain links TRBV4-2 with TRBJ1-2; 7 positions agree with TRBD1. With V trimmed by 5 bases and J by 6 bases, 12 bases remained unmatched. The germline gives CDR1 LGHNA, CDR2 YNFKEQ. The CDR3 extends over 15 amino acids.

The rearrangement joins TRBV4-2 to TRBJ2-3; TRBD2 might be the D (6 bases). Looked up from germline, CDR1 is LGHNA and CDR2 is YNFKEQ. Between the trimmed V and J ends, which lost 0 bases and 5 bases, there was a span of 12 bases. The CDR3 has 15 residues. The CDR3 spells CASSQEGNGRDTQYF. The CDR3 region has the DNA TGTGCCAGCAGCCAAGAAGGTAACGGGAGAGATACGCAGTATTTT.

This clone has more than one count but fewer than ten. The chain uses TRBV5-1 and TRBJ2-1; D is perhaps TRBD1 (6 bases). The CDR3 loop spans 15 amino acids. Germline V CDR1 and CDR2: SGHRS, YFSETQ. V was trimmed by 4 bases and J by 0 bases, leaving 11 bases between them. The CDR3 region has the DNA TGCGCCAGCAGCCCACGGGACACCTCCTACAATGAGCAGTTCTTC. Translated: CASSPRDTSYNEQFF.

V is TRBV27 and J is TRBJ2-1, with TRBD2 matching over 13 bases. Germline CDR1 and CDR2: MNHEY and SMNVEV (reference sequence). Germline trimming cut 3 bases from V and 4 bases from J; bases unmatched to any gene: 15. This CDR3 comprises 20 residues. The CDR3 sequence is CASSFRFPTSGGTAYNEQFF. DNA of the CDR3: TGTGCCAGCAGTTTTAGATTCCCGACTAGCGGGGGGACCGCGTACAATGAGCAGTTCTTC.

The chain combines TRBV5-1 with TRBJ2-7; 12 bases are a match to TRBD2. J lost 0 bases, V lost 5 bases, and 6 bases had no gene match. Germline V lookup: CDR1 SGHRS, CDR2 YFSETQ. This CDR3 region has 16 residues. The CDR3: CASSPGLAGPSYEQYF. The CDR3, as DNA: TGCGCCAGCAGTCCGGGACTAGCGGGCCCCTCCTACGAGCAGTACTTC.

This chain connects TRBV7-2 to TRBJ2-6; D is undetermined. The germline CDR1 and CDR2 sequences are SGHTA and FQGNSA. The length of the CDR3 is 15 residues. The germline V and J ends were trimmed by 5 bases and 1 base, with 9 bases remaining between them. The CDR3 reads CASSARWSGANVLTF. DNA of the CDR3: TGTGCCAGCAGCGCACGGTGGTCTGGGGCCAACGTCCTGACTTTC.

The chain employs TRBV29-1 and TRBJ2-7; D not resolved. V shed 6 bases and J shed 3 bases, with 12 bases lying between them. The CDR3 is 12 residues long. The germline V gene has CDR1 SQVTM and CDR2 ANQGSEA. The CDR3, as DNA: TGCAGCGTCCCCGGCCTAGGCTACGAGCAGTACTTC. Translation: CSVPGLGYEQYF.